The next 21 T cell receptor beta chains were all read from a single sample in a study of T cell clonality in common variable immunodeficiency. Profiled with immunoSEQ multiplex PCR; TCRdb holds only in-frame clones, not every one. This sample has approximately 45,000 clones, each found more than once. What was sequenced was peripheral blood mononuclear cells. All receptors derive from a person aged 18-70 years in good health.

This clone was observed at least ten times. The CDR3 end lies 3 residues beyond the end of the read and is filled in from the germline J gene. V usage is TRBV19 and J usage is TRBJ2-7; D gene unclear. V was pared by 7 bases and J by 0 bases, with 10 bases between. The CDR3 has 13 residues. Germline V CDR1 and CDR2: LNHDA, SQIVND (reference sequence). Incomplete CDR3 DNA: TGTGCCAGTATTCAGCGTAGCTCCTACGAG. This sequence encodes CASIQRSSYE. The CDR3 in full is CASIQRSSYEQYF.

There are many counts of this clone. The sequence runs out 3 residues before the end of the CDR3; the remainder is reconstructed from the germline J gene. V gene TRBV2 combines with J gene TRBJ2-1, with TRBD1 as a possible D gene (5 bases). CDR3 size: 13 residues. Germline-derived CDR1 and CDR2 are SNHLY and FYNNEI. Trimming took off 4 bases at V and 1 base at J, with 5 bases between the two ends. The CDR3 is CASSGQSYNEQFF. The CDR3 bases that were read are TGTGCCAGCAGTGGACAGTCCTACAATGAG. The full variable domain, with the rest looked up from reference TRBV2 and TRBJ2-1, is EPEVTQTPSHQVTQMGQEVILRCVPISNHLYFYWYRQILGQKVEFLVSFYNNEISEKSEIFDDQFSVERPDGSNFTLKIRSTKLEDSAMYFCASSGQSYNEQFFGPGTRLTVL.

In its sample, this clone was seen many times. Coverage ceases 3 residues before the CDR3 finishes, and the germline J gene fills in the end. This sequence joins TRBV5-1 and TRBJ2-1, with 7 bases lining up with TRBD1. The J segment lost 4 bases and the V segment lost 1 base, leaving 8 bases of the junction unmatched. Germline CDR1 reads SGHRS; CDR2 reads YFSETQ. The CDR3 has 16 amino acids. This chain's CDR3 is CASSLYDRVGYNEQFF. The DNA read from the CDR3 is TGCGCCAGCAGCTTGTATGACAGGGTGGGATACAATGAG.

This clone has ten or more counts. The sequenced fragment ends 3 residues before the CDR3 boundary, so the rest is inferred from the germline J gene. The J gene is TRBJ1-5, the V gene TRBV6-1; D not resolved. The CDR3 runs to 14 residues. Deletions cut 1 base from V and 6 bases from J, with 10 bases between. CDR1 MNHNS and CDR2 SASEGT come from the germline V gene. CDR3 loop: CASSEGMSGQPQHF. Partial CDR3 DNA: TGTGCCAGCAGTGAAGGAATGTCGGGTCAGCCC.

This clone occurred many times. The CDR3 is cut off 3 residues early in the read; its end comes from the germline J gene. The V gene is TRBV18, the J gene TRBJ1-3, with D maybe TRBD1 (6 bases). This CDR3 is 19 amino acids long. Per the germline V gene, CDR1 is KGHSH and CDR2 is LQKENI. The V gene lost 3 bases and the J gene lost 0 bases, with 21 bases spanning the gap. The sequenced CDR3 bases are TGTGCCAGCTCACCCGGACAGACCCTCGCAAAATTCTCTGGAAACACC. It is translated as CASSPGQTLAKFSGNT. In full, the CDR3 is CASSPGQTLAKFSGNTIYF.

The table lists this clone with many counts. The CDR3 extends 3 residues past the end of the read, so its final part is completed from the germline J gene. The V and J genes are TRBV30 and TRBJ1-2; D gene uncertain. Germline CDR1 is GTSNPN and CDR2 is SVGIG (reference sequence). The length of the CDR3 is 12 residues. The CDR3 DNA, read in part, is TGTGCCTGGGGGCCTGATGGGTTAGGC. Translated: CAWGPDGLG. The whole CDR3 sequence reads CAWGPDGLGYTF.

In this sample, this clone turned up many times. Coverage ceases 3 residues before the CDR3 finishes, and the germline J gene fills in the end. The chain employs TRBV19 and TRBJ2-5; 12 positions agree with TRBD1. This CDR3 is 15 amino acids long. V lost 4 bases, J lost 4 bases, and 4 bases stayed unmatched. Germline CDR1 is LNHDA and CDR2 is SQIVND (reference sequence). CDR3 region: CASSTGTGGRETQYF. CDR3 bases read: TGTGCCAGTAGTACCGGGACAGGGGGCCGAGAGACC.

This clone was detected many times. The read comes to an end 3 residues before the CDR3 does, leaving the germline J gene to fill in the end. This chain joins TRBV7-2 and TRBJ1-5; TRBD1 aligns across 8 bases. CDR1 is SGHTA, CDR2 FQGNSA, per germline. J lost 7 bases, V lost 2 bases, and 4 bases had no gene match. This CDR3 has 14 residues. The CDR3 loop reads CASSLQGAKQPQHF. CDR3 DNA (partial): TGTGCCAGCAGCTTACAGGGGGCGAAGCAGCCC.

The sample holds many counts of this clone. The CDR3 end is not reached by the read, which stops 3 residues before it; the germline J gene fills it in. The V and J genes are TRBV6-8 and TRBJ1-1; D might be TRBD1 (5 bases). CDR3 size: 14 residues. CDR1 MNHGY and CDR2 SAAAGT come from the germline V gene. The V and J ends lost 6 bases and 1 base respectively, with 12 bases between them. The CDR3 here is CASSPTGANTEAFF. The CDR3 bases that were read are TGTGCCAGCAGCCCCACAGGCGCGAACACTGAA.

This clone was counted many times. One end of the junction varies from germline; a read error may be responsible. With the read ending 3 residues before the CDR3 end, the germline J gene is used to fill in that end. V and J are TRBV4-2 and TRBJ2-1, with D unclear. The V gene's germline CDR1 is LGHNA and CDR2 YNFKEQ. The CDR3 consists of 13 residues. CDR3: CASSLVVYNEQFF. Partial CDR3 DNA: TGCGCCAGCAGCCTGGTAGTCTACAATGAG.

This clone has ten or more counts. The DNA read from the CDR3 is TGTGCCAGCTCACCGTCGAAGGGCTCTGGGGCCAACGTC. It specifies CASSPSKGSGANV. The whole CDR3 sequence reads CASSPSKGSGANVLTF. The chain is built from TRBV18 and TRBJ2-6; D unclear. The read finishes 3 residues shy of the CDR3 end, and the germline J gene is used to complete it. Trimming took off 3 bases at V and 0 bases at J, with 9 bases between the two ends. The CDR3 totals 16 residues. Germline lookup yields CDR1 KGHSH and CDR2 LQKENI.

This clone was counted at least ten times. From the germline J gene comes the end of the CDR3, since the read stops 3 residues before it. This chain connects TRBV10-3 to TRBJ2-3; a possible D gene is TRBD1 (6 bases). The CDR3 sequence is 12 residues long. Per the germline V gene, CDR1 is ENHRY and CDR2 is SYGVKD. Here the CDR3 reads CAISWGQETQYF. The CDR3 DNA, read in part, is TGTGCCATCAGCTGGGGGCAAGAGACG.

In its sample, this clone was seen many times. Read sequence stops 3 residues before the CDR3 end, and the germline J gene provides the missing end. The J gene is TRBJ2-3, the V gene TRBV20-1, with D possibly being TRBD2 (5 bases). V dropped 0 bases and J dropped 4 bases, with 11 bases sitting between them. The V gene's germline CDR1 is DFQATT and CDR2 SNEGSKA (reference sequence). The CDR3 has 14 residues. The CDR3 DNA, read in part, is TGCAGTGCTAGAGAAGCGGCCCGGGCAGATACG. Its protein product is CSAREAARADT. The full CDR3 sequence reads CSAREAARADTQYF.

This clone was seen many times. The read falls 3 residues short of the CDR3 end, and the missing part is taken from the germline J gene. The rearrangement joins TRBV29-1 to TRBJ2-7; 9 bases match TRBD1. CDR3 size: 16 residues. The J segment lost 0 bases and the V segment lost 7 bases, leaving 13 bases of the junction unmatched. Germline CDR1 and CDR2: SQVTM and ANQGSEA. The CDR3 DNA, read in part, is TGCAGCGCCCTAACGGGACAGGGCGTTGGCTCCTACGAG. This gives the protein CSALTGQGVGSYE. The entire CDR3 sequence reads CSALTGQGVGSYEQYF.

The sample holds many counts of this clone. The CDR3 end lies 3 residues beyond the end of the read and is filled in from the germline J gene. The V gene is TRBV6-4, the J gene TRBJ1-1, with D tentatively TRBD1 (6 bases). The V gene's germline CDR1 is MRHNA and CDR2 SNTAGT. With 4 bases removed from V and 6 bases from J, the gap between germline ends came to 30 bases. The CDR3 runs 19 residues. The sequenced part of the CDR3 DNA is TGTGCCAGCAGTGCCTCGTCGAATGTCGGGGGGCGCGGATTTTCTGAA. It yields the protein CASSASSNVGGRGFSE. The full CDR3 protein reads CASSASSNVGGRGFSEAFF.

This clone was observed many times. Read data end 3 residues before the CDR3 end; the end is taken from the germline J gene. The chain joins TRBV20-1 to TRBJ2-3, with D possibly matching TRBD2 (6 bases). Germline CDR1 reads DFQATT; CDR2 reads SNEGSKA (reference sequence). The CDR3 totals 15 residues. V dropped 0 bases and J dropped 2 bases, with 12 bases sitting between them. CDR3 loop: CSARDRGNPTDTQYF. CDR3 DNA (partial): TGCAGTGCTAGAGATCGCGGGAACCCCACAGATACG.

This clone has ten or more counts. The read finishes 3 residues shy of the CDR3 end, and the germline J gene is used to complete it. This sequence joins TRBV12-3 or TRBV12-4 and TRBJ2-4, with 8 nucleotides matching TRBD1. V lost 6 bases and J lost 7; bases outside the gene matches: 11. The CDR3 is 15 residues long. The sequenced part of the CDR3 DNA is TGTGCCAGCAGCGACAGGGGAATGGGGTTGAACATT. It translates to CASSDRGMGLNI. The complete CDR3 protein is CASSDRGMGLNIQYF.

This clone was counted at least ten times. The read halts 3 residues ahead of the CDR3 end, with the missing end drawn from the germline J gene. The chain recombines TRBV30 with TRBJ1-5, with D uncertain. The CDR3 sequence is 14 residues long. The V end was cut by 0 bases, the J end by 2 bases, with 8 bases between. Germline V gene sequence: CDR1 GTSNPN, CDR2 SVGIG (reference sequence). CDR3 bases read: TGTGCCTGGAGTGTTGGTCAGGGCAATCAGCCC. Translated, it gives CAWSVGQGNQP. The whole CDR3 reads CAWSVGQGNQPQHF.

In the case of this clone: The missing CDR3 end, 3 residues past where the read stops, is filled in from the germline J gene. The chain carries TRBV18 and TRBJ2-4; tentative D call: TRBD1 (6 bases). Germline V lookup: CDR1 KGHSH, CDR2 LQKENI. The length of the CDR3 is 16 residues. The sequenced part of the CDR3 DNA is TGTGCCAGCTCACCACAGCGTACGGGGACAAAGGGTGGT. It translates to CASSPQRTGTKGG. The entire CDR3 reads CASSPQRTGTKGGQYF.

This clone was observed at least ten times. Read sequence stops 3 residues before the CDR3 end, and the germline J gene provides the missing end. The V gene is TRBV10-2, the J gene TRBJ2-5, with D uncertain. Trimming took 10 bases from V and 4 from J, leaving 7 bases between them. The CDR3 length is 10 residues. Germline V gene data show CDR1 as WSHSY and CDR2 as SAAADI. The CDR3 DNA, read in part, is TGCGCCACCCACGGAGAGACC. Protein: CATHGET. The entire CDR3 is CATHGETQYF.

This clone was seen ten or more times. The CDR3 end is not reached by the read, which stops 3 residues before it; the germline J gene fills it in. Additional DNA sequences in this sample encode the identical CDR3. This chain joins TRBV7-2 and TRBJ1-3; D is possibly TRBD1 (6 bases). The CDR3 is 15 residues long. V dropped 0 bases and J dropped 1 base, with 7 bases sitting between them. Germline V gene lookup returns CDR1 SGHTA and CDR2 FQGNSA. The CDR3 bases that were read are TGTGCCAGCAGCTTAGCCACAGGGTCTGGAAACACC. Amino acids: CASSLATGSGNT. Given in full, the CDR3 is CASSLATGSGNTIYF.